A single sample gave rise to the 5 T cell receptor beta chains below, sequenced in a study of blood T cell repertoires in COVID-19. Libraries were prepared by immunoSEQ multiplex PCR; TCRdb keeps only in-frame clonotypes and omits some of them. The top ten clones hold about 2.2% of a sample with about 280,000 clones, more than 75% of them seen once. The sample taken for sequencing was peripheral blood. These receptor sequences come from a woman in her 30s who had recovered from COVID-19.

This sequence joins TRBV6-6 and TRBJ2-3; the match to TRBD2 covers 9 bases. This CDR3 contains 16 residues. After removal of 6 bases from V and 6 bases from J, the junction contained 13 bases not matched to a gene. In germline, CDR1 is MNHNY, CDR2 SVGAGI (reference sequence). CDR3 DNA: TGTGCCAGCAGCTCCGGTACGGCGGGAGGGCCGGATACGCAGTATTTT. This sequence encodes CASSSGTAGGPDTQYF.

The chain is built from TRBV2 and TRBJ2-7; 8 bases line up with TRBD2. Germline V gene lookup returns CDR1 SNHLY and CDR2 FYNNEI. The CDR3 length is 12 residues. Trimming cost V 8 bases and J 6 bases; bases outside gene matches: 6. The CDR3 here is CASGLAGAEQYF. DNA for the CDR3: TGTGCCAGCGGACTAGCAGGTGCCGAGCAGTACTTC.

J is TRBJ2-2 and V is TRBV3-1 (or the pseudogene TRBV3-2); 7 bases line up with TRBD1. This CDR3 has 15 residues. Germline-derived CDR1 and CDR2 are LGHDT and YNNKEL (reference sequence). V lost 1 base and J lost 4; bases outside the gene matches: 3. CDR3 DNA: TGTGCCAGCAGCCAAGGACAGGGTTCCACCGGGGAGCTGTTTTTT. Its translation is CASSQGQGSTGELFF.

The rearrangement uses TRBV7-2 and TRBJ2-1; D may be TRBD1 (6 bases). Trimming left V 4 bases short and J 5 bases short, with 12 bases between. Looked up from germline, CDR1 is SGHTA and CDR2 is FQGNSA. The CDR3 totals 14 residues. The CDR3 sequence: CASSYWGQNNEQFF. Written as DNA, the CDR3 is TGTGCCAGCAGCTACTGGGGGCAGAACAATGAGCAGTTCTTC.

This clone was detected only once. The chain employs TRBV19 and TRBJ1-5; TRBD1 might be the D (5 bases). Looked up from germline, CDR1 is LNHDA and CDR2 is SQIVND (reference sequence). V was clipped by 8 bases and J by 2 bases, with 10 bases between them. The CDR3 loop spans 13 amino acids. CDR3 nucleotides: TGTGCCAGTGCCGACAGACGCAATCAGCCCCAGCATTTT. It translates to CASADRRNQPQHF.